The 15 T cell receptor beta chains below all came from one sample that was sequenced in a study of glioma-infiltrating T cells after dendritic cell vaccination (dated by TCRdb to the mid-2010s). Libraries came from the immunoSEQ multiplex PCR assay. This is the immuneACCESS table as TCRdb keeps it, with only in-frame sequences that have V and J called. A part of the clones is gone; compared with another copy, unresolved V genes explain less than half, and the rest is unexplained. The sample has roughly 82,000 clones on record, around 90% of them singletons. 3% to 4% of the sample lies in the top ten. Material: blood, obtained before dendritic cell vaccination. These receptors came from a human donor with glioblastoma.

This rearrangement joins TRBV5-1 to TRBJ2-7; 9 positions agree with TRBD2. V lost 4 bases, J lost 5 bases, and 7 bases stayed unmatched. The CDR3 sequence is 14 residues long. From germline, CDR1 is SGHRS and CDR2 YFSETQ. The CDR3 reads CASSRAGGYDEQYF. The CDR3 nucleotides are TGCGCCAGCAGCAGGGCGGGGGGGTACGACGAGCAGTACTTC.

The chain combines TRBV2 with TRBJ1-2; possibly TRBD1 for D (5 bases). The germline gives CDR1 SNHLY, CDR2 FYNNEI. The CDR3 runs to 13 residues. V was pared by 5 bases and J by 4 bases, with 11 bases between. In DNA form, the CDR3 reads TGTGCCAGCAGTCCCGACAGATTCTATGGCTACACCTTC. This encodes CASSPDRFYGYTF.

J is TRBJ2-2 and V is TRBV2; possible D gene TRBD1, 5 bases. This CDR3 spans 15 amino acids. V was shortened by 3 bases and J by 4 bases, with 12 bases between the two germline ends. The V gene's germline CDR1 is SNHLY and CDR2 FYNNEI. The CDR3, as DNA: TGTGCCAGCAGTGATTTAGGGGTTGGCACCGGGGAGCTGTTTTTT. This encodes CASSDLGVGTGELFF. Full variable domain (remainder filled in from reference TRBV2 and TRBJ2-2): EPEVTQTPSHQVTQMGQEVILRCVPISNHLYFYWYRQILGQKVEFLVSFYNNEISEKSEIFDDQFSVERPDGSNFTLKIRSTKLEDSAMYFCASSDLGVGTGELFFGEGSRLTVL.

The CDR3 loop reads CASSWDSEAEKLFF. As DNA, the CDR3 is TGTGCCAGCAGTTGGGACAGCGAGGCTGAAAAACTGTTTTTT. The V and J genes are TRBV6-1 and TRBJ1-4; 7 bases match TRBD1. CDR1 and CDR2 from the germline V gene are MNHNS and SASEGT. Losses at the gene ends were 5 bases for V and 7 bases for J; bases not matched to a gene: 7. The CDR3 is made up of 14 amino acids.

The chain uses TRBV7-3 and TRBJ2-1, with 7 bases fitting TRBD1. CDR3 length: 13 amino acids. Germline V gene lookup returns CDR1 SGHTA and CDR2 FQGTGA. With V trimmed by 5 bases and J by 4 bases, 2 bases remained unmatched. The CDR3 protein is CASSTGQYNEQFF. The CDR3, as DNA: TGTGCCAGCAGCACGGGACAGTACAATGAGCAGTTCTTC.

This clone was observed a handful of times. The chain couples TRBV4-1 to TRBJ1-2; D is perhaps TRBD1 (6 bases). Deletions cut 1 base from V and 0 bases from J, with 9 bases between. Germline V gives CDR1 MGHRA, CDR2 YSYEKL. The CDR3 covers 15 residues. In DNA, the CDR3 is TGCGCCAGCAGCCAAGGGACAGACTCTAACTATGGCTACACCTTC. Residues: CASSQGTDSNYGYTF.

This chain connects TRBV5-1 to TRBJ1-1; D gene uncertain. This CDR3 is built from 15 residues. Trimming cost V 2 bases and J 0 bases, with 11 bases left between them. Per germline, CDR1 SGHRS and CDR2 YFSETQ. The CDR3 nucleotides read TGCGCCAGCAGCTTTTCGCCAGGCATGAACACTGAAGCTTTCTTT. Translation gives CASSFSPGMNTEAFF.

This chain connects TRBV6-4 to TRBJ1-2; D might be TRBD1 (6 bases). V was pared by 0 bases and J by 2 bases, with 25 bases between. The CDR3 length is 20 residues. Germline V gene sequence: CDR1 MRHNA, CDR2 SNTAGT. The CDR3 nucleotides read TGTGCCAGCAGTGACTCGGATGGTGGGGGTGGAACAGGGTCCAACTATGGCTACACCTTC. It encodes CASSDSDGGGGTGSNYGYTF.

CDR3 in DNA: TGTGCCAGCAGGACCGGGACAGTGAACACTGAAGCTTTCTTT. It translates to CASRTGTVNTEAFF. J is TRBJ1-1 and V is TRBV27, with 7 bases lining up with TRBD1. There are 14 residues in the CDR3. The J segment lost 0 bases and the V segment lost 6 bases, leaving 4 bases of the junction unmatched. Per the germline V gene, CDR1 is MNHEY and CDR2 is SMNVEV (reference sequence).

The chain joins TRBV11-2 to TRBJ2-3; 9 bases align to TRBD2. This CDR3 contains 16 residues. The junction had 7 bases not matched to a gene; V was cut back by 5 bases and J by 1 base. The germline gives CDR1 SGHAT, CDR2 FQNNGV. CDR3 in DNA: TGTGCCAGCAGCACTCGACTAGCGGTCGGCACAGATACGCAGTATTTT. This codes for CASSTRLAVGTDTQYF.

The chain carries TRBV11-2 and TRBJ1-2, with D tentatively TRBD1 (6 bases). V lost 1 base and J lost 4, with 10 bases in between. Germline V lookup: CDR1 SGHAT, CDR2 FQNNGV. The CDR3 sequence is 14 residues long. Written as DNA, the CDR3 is TGTGCCAGCAGCTTAGCCCAGGGGCCCTATGGCTACACCTTC. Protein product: CASSLAQGPYGYTF.

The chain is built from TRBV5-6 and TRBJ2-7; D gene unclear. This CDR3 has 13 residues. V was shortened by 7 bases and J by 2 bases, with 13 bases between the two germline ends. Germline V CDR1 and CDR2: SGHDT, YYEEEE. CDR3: CASRSVSTYEQYF. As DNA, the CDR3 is TGTGCCAGCCGTTCGGTCTCTACCTACGAGCAGTACTTC.

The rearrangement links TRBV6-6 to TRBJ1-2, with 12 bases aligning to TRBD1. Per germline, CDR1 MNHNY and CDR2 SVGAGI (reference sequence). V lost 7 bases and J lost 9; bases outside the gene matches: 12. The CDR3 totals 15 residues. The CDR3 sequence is CASTHLGQGARSYTF. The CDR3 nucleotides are TGTGCCAGCACCCATTTGGGACAGGGGGCGAGGAGCTACACCTTC.

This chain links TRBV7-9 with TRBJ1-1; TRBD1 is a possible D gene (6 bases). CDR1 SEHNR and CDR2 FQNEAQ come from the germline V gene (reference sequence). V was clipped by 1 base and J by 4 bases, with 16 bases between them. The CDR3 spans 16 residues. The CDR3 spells CASSLGTASRITEAFF. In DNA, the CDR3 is TGTGCCAGCAGCTTAGGGACAGCTAGTCGTATCACTGAAGCTTTCTTT. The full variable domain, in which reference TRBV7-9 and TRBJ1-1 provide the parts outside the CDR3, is DTGVSQNPRHKITKRGQNVTFRCDPISEHNRLYWYRQTLGQGPEFLTYFQNEAQLEKSRLLSDRFSAERPKGSFSTLEIQRTEQGDSAMYLCASSLGTASRITEAFFGQGTRLTVV.

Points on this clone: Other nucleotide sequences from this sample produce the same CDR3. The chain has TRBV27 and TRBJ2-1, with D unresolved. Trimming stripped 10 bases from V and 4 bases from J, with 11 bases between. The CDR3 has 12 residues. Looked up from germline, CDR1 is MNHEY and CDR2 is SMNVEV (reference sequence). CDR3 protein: CATRTGYNEQFF. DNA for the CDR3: TGTGCCACCAGGACCGGGTACAATGAGCAGTTCTTC.